This TCR beta chain is drawn from a study of T cell repertoires in aging, cancer and after chemotherapy. As for the study in general: The whole study produced a dataset of approximately 10 million TCR reads. General study points: Lymphoid organ infiltration in hematological cancer patients may impair thymic emigration or peripheral T cell expansion. Rebound thymic output was suggested by rising median generation probability during chemotherapy in each cancer cohort. Untreated cancer patients had significantly lower blood TCR diversity than age-matched healthy donors.

Worth noting for this clonotype: Its antigen remains unknown.

TRB rearrangements spanning V, D and J were amplified using mixed TRB-A/B primers. TCRdb ran MiXCR on the multiplex PCR reads and lists one entry per CDR3 protein. Of around 5,800 distinct CDR3 sequences in the sample, 20% to 25% are singletons; the top ten hold about 2.6%. The template was genomic DNA from peripheral blood, not RNA. This CDR3 is built from 15 residues. Germline-derived CDR1 and CDR2 are SGHRS and YFSETQ. Trimming took 0 bases from V and 4 from J; bases not matched to a gene: 5. The clonotype was recovered from a human donor with a blood cancer. The sample comprised blood. The chain joins TRBV5-1 to TRBJ2-3; 7 nucleotides agree with TRBD1. The CDR3 region has the DNA TGCGCCAGCAGCTTGGGAGGGGGCGGCGCAGATACGCAGTATTTT. This gives the protein CASSLGGGGADTQYF.